A selection of T cell receptor beta chains follows, all from one sample in a study of cytomegalovirus exposure and HLA in healthy donors. This table comes from immunoSEQ multiplex PCR, and its TCRdb copy is limited to in-frame clones, with some not included. The table includes around 85,000 clones, 65% to 80% detected once. Sequenced material: PBMCs. All receptors derive from a man in his 60s in good health and CMV-seronegative. CDR3s include the opening cysteine and the closing phenylalanine or tryptophan. D genes are given only for firm matches. Size is omitted from some rows. Given values are once, few, many or a class for expanded clones.

cdr3_length clone_size d_call j_call v_call cdr3_aa cdr3_nt
18 - TRBD2 TRBJ2-3 TRBV9 CASSPRLAGVSSTDTQYF TGTGCCAGCAGCCCGCGACTAGCGGGGGTATCTAGCACAGATACGCAGTATTTT
14 - TRBD1 TRBJ1-1 TRBV27 CASSFTGTGVKAFF TGTGCCAGCAGTTTTACCGGGACAGGGGTGAAAGCTTTCTTT
15 - TRBD1 TRBJ2-7 TRBV7-3 CASSPGTGAPYEQYF TGTGCCAGCAGCCCAGGGACAGGGGCCCCCTACGAGCAGTACTTC
16 once TRBD1 TRBJ2-4 TRBV15 CATSKRTGVGENIQYF TGTGCCACCAGCAAAAGGACAGGGGTGGGCGAAAACATTCAGTACTTC
12 - - TRBJ1-1 TRBV29-1 CSVGQSNTEAFF TGCAGCGTCGGACAGTCGAACACTGAAGCTTTCTTT
19 - TRBD2 TRBJ2-3 TRBV5-4 CASSPLYQRGSGATDTQYF TGTGCCAGCAGCCCCCTTTATCAAAGAGGTAGCGGGGCCACAGATACGCAGTATTTT
14 - - TRBJ2-7 TRBV7-6 CASSSTTAPYEQYF TGTGCCAGCAGCTCAACGACAGCTCCCTACGAGCAGTACTTC
14 few TRBD2 TRBJ2-7 TRBV6-5 CASSPGRGIYEQYF TGTGCCAGCAGCCCGGGGCGGGGGATCTACGAGCAGTACTTC
12 - - TRBJ2-1 TRBV6-5 CASSPTYNEQFF TGTGCCAGCAGTCCGACTTACAATGAGCAGTTCTTC
15 - - TRBJ1-6 TRBV6-5 CASSPQAVLRSPLHF TGTGCCAGCAGTCCCCAGGCAGTGTTGCGATCACCCCTCCACTTT
14 - - TRBJ1-1 TRBV7-9 CASRTTGSRAEAFF TGTGCCAGCAGAACTACAGGGTCGAGGGCTGAAGCTTTCTTT
15 - - TRBJ2-3 TRBV7-3 CASSLNSLSTDTQYF TGTGCCAGCAGCTTAAACAGCCTCAGCACAGATACGCAGTATTTT
16 - TRBD1 TRBJ1-1 TRBV6-6 CASSYFTTGGHTEAFF TGTGCCAGCAGTTACTTCACGACAGGGGGCCACACTGAAGCTTTCTTT
13 - - TRBJ1-1 TRBV2 CASSGQMNTEAFF TGTGCCAGCAGTGGACAGATGAACACTGAAGCTTTCTTT
14 few - TRBJ2-7 TRBV5-6 CASGRDRATYEQYF TGTGCCAGCGGGCGGGACAGAGCGACCTACGAGCAGTACTTC
13 - - TRBJ1-2 TRBV6-6 CASSYVASYGYTF TGTGCCAGCAGTTACGTGGCCAGCTATGGCTACACCTTC
12 - - TRBJ2-1 TRBV7-9 CASSLGLGEQFF TGTGCCAGCAGCTTAGGTCTGGGCGAGCAGTTCTTC
18 - - TRBJ1-3 TRBV13 CASSLGRAGKITGNTIYF TGTGCCAGCAGCTTAGGCCGAGCAGGGAAGATTACTGGAAACACCATATATTTT
15 - - TRBJ2-7 TRBV13 CASSFTGGDSYEQYF TGTGCCAGCAGCTTTACAGGGGGGGACTCCTACGAGCAGTACTTC